The 6 T cell receptor beta chains reported below all come from one sample, sequenced in a study of low-dose radiotherapy and immunotherapy resistance in tumors. The time point denotes: after trial treatment. Described treatment: LDRT plus nivolumab, ipilimumab, low-dose cyclophosphamide and aspirin (RACIN trial). TRAV and TRBV primers primed cDNA for both TCRalpha and TCRbeta. TCR amplification used 20 to 25 PCR cycles, a constant-region primer and a V-primer adapter. Via MiXCR, TCRdb re-called the reads, giving one row per CDR3 protein. This table has just over 90,000 distinct CDR3 sequences, 20% to 25% appearing once. This specimen consisted of PBMCs, obtained after low-dose radiotherapy plus immunotherapy. These receptors were taken from a female donor with ovarian cancer.

This chain links TRBV3-1 with TRBJ1-5; D is possibly TRBD1 (5 bases). The germline gives CDR1 LGHDT, CDR2 YNNKEL (reference sequence). V was trimmed by 4 bases and J by 5 bases, leaving 15 bases between them. The CDR3 sequence is 15 residues long. CDR3 nucleotides: TGTGCCAGCAGCCGGAATTCGGGGGGGGATCAGCCCCAGCATTTT. This sequence encodes CASSRNSGGDQPQHF.

Concerning this clonotype itself: This sequence is one base from a far larger clone and is likely a read error. This chain connects TRBV7-2 to TRBJ2-7; 8 bases are shared with TRBD2. V lost 5 bases and J lost 7; bases outside the gene matches: 13. This CDR3 is built from 15 residues. From germline, CDR1 is SGHTA and CDR2 FQGNSA. The CDR3 protein is CASSISGRPYNEQYF. DNA for the CDR3: TGTGCCAGCAGCATCAGCGGGAGACCCTACAATGAGCAGTACTTC.

The sample holds many counts of this clonotype. The chain carries TRBV19 and TRBJ2-7, with 10 bases lining up with TRBD1. Unmatched junction bases numbered 7, after V lost 3 bases and J lost 5 bases. The CDR3 consists of 15 residues. The germline V gene encodes CDR1 LNHDA and CDR2 SQIVND (reference sequence). DNA of the CDR3: TGTGCCAGTAGTATCCGGGGGACAGGGGTGAACGAGCAGTACTTC. Its protein is CASSIRGTGVNEQYF.

This clonotype was counted many times. CDR3 loop: CASSYRGSTGELFF. DNA of the CDR3: TGTGCCAGCAGCTACCGGGGCTCCACCGGGGAGCTGTTTTTT. This rearrangement joins TRBV6-2 or TRBV6-3 to TRBJ2-2; D tentatively reads TRBD1 or TRBD2 (5 bases each). This CDR3 is 14 amino acids long. The V and J ends lost 6 bases and 4 bases respectively, with 12 bases between them. Germline V gives CDR1 MNHEY, CDR2 SVGEGT.

This clonotype was seen many times. The rearrangement links TRBV2 to TRBJ2-4, with D perhaps being TRBD1 or TRBD2 (6 bases each). The V gene's germline CDR1 is SNHLY and CDR2 FYNNEI. Trimming pared 0 bases from V and 7 bases from J, leaving 16 bases between. CDR3 length: 16 amino acids. The CDR3 loop is CASSEARRGIQNIQYF. CDR3 nucleotide sequence: TGTGCCAGCAGTGAAGCTAGGAGGGGGATTCAGAACATTCAGTACTTC. Filled out from reference TRBV2 and TRBJ2-4, the complete variable domain reads EPEVTQTPSHQVTQMGQEVILRCVPISNHLYFYWYRQILGQKVEFLVSFYNNEISEKSEIFDDQFSVERPDGSNFTLKIRSTKLEDSAMYFCASSEARRGIQNIQYFGAGTRLSVL.

This clonotype was counted at least ten times. The rearrangement joins TRBV5-4 to TRBJ2-7; 8 bases agree with TRBD1. The CDR3 consists of 14 residues. J lost 2 bases, V lost 5 bases, and 6 bases had no gene match. From germline, CDR1 is SGHNT and CDR2 YYREEE (reference sequence). The CDR3 reads CASRSDRATYEQYF. The CDR3, as DNA: TGTGCCAGCAGATCGGACAGGGCCACCTACGAGCAGTACTTC. Together with reference TRBV5-4 and TRBJ2-7, the CDR3 gives the full variable domain: ETGVTQSPTHLIKTRGQQVTLRCSSQSGHNTVSWYQQALGQGPQFIFQYYREEENGRGNFPPRFSGLQFPNYSSELNVNALELDDSALYLCASRSDRATYEQYFGPGTRLTVT.